This T cell receptor beta chain was recovered during a study of T cells in Graves' hyperthyroidism and ophthalmopathy. Study results and caveats: A model using 13 V-J features told ophthalmopathy apart from stable hyperthyroidism. Blood also contained most expanded thyroid clonotypes above 0.001.

The investigators amplified TCR beta CDR3 regions from RNA transcripts. First-round RT-PCR targeting the TCR CDR3 was performed with the HTBI primer set. One entry per CDR3 protein results from TCRdb running MiXCR on the multiplex PCR reads. The sample shows around 690,000 distinct CDR3 sequences, 15% to 20% of them seen only once. This clonotype was counted between two and nine times. Its target is unknown. The CDR3 is 16 residues long. The J segment lost 3 bases and the V segment lost 5 bases, leaving 10 bases of the junction unmatched. Germline V gene sequence: CDR1 MNHEY, CDR2 SMNVEV (reference sequence). Graves' hyperthyroidism without ophthalmopathy progression within 18 months was termed stable.

The V and J genes are TRBV27 and TRBJ2-1; 7 bases map to TRBD2. The origin of this receptor is a man in his fifties with Graves' hyperthyroidism. Sequenced material: blood. For the CDR3, the DNA is TGTGCCAGCAGTCAATCTTCCGGGACTAACTACAATGAGCAGTTCTTC. Its protein is CASSQSSGTNYNEQFF.